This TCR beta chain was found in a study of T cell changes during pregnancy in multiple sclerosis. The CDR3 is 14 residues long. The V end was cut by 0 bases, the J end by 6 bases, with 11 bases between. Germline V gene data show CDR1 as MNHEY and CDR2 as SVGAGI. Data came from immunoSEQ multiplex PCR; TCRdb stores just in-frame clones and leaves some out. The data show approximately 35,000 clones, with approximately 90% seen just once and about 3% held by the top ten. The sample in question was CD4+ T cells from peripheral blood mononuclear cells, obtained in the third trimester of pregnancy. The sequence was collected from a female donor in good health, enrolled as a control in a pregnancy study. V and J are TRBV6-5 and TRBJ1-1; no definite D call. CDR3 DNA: TGTGCCAGCAGTTACTCGATCGGGTGGGCTGAAGCTTTCTTT. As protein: CASSYSIGWAEAFF.